This TCR beta chain appears in the sequencing data of a study of blood T cell repertoires in COVID-19. Study context: Whether acute or convalescent, the COVID-19 samples came from the United States, Italy and Spain.

Germline-derived CDR1 and CDR2 are SGHVS and FNYEAQ. V lost 0 bases and J 4 bases, leaving 9 bases between the germline ends. The CDR3 is made up of 14 amino acids. Assay: immunoSEQ multiplex PCR; the TCRdb copy retains only in-frame clones and omits some. Of about 160,000 clones listed, roughly 85% are singletons. The chain couples TRBV7-6 to TRBJ2-5; TRBD2 is a possible D gene (7 bases). Sequencing was done on a sample of peripheral blood. This TCR came from a human donor with acute or convalescent COVID-19. The donor label of this sample is uncertain. The CDR3 bases are TGTGCCAGCAGCTTAGCAGGGGGGGTAGAGACCCAGTACTTC. It encodes CASSLAGGVETQYF.